Sequencing of this T cell receptor beta chain was carried out in a study of CD4 T cells in relation to SARS-CoV-2 and coronaviruses. Study summary: ViraFEST: approximately 10-day antigen culture of PBMCs, then TCR beta CDR3 sequencing. Overall study findings and caveats: No crossreactivity against non-spike viral proteins was tested here. SARS-CoV-2-driven expansion was significantly weaker in crossreactive than monoreactive clones.

CD4+ T cells from unexposed donors were obtained before the COVID-19 pandemic (2011-2018). CD4+ T cells were isolated from the cells after roughly 11 days of culture. About this clone itself: Its target is not known.

Libraries were prepared by immunoSEQ multiplex PCR; TCRdb keeps only in-frame clonotypes and omits some of them. The sample yields about 27,000 clones, around two thirds seen once. This receptor was taken from a human donor in good health. The sample consisted of CD4+ T cells from PBMCs, cultured in vitro.

Here the CDR3 DNA reads TGTGCCAGCAGCGACGAGCGCAGGGGCCGTGAGCAGTTCTTC. Residues: CASSDERRGREQFF. The rearrangement uses TRBV13 and TRBJ2-1; perhaps TRBD1 as D (6 bases). The CDR3 extends over 14 amino acids. Germline V gives CDR1 PRHDT, CDR2 FYEKMQ (reference sequence). V gave up 5 bases and J gave up 9 bases, with 17 bases separating them.